Following are 21 T cell receptor beta chains from one sample sequenced in a study of CD8+ T cells in alopecia areata. Sequencing templates came from extracted RNA that was reverse transcribed into cDNA. Repertoires were generated with immunoSEQ multiplex PCR, while TCRdb's copy carries only in-frame clones and drops some. The top ten clones hold around 20% of a sample with some 95,000 clones, roughly 47% of them seen once. Treatment meaning: oral pan-JAK inhibitor, 5-10 mg twice daily. Sequencing was performed on CD8+ T cells sorted from blood, taken at week 24, from a patient treated with tofacitinib. These receptors all come from a human donor with alopecia areata.

This clone has a handful of counts. The V and J genes are TRBV7-8 and TRBJ1-5; possibly TRBD1 for D (6 bases). Germline-derived CDR1 and CDR2 are SGHVS and FQNEAQ. This CDR3 has 16 residues. With 5 bases removed from V and 5 bases from J, the gap between germline ends came to 19 bases. CDR3 coding DNA: TGTGCCAGCAGCACCCCGGGGGGGGCGGGCCATCAGCCCCAGCATTTT. It specifies CASSTPGGAGHQPQHF.

Only a few counts were recorded for this clone. The rearrangement uses TRBV19 and TRBJ2-1; 7 bases are a match to TRBD2. In germline, CDR1 is LNHDA, CDR2 SQIVND (reference sequence). The V gene end was trimmed by 7 bases and the J gene end by 0 bases; junction bases not matched to a gene: 3. This CDR3 is built from 14 residues. The CDR3 reads CASIGTTSYNEQFF. CDR3 sequence (DNA): TGTGCCAGTATCGGGACTACCTCCTACAATGAGCAGTTCTTC.

The sample holds a few counts of this clone. V and J are TRBV13 and TRBJ2-2; D might be TRBD1 (5 bases). With 1 base removed from V and 0 bases from J, the gap between germline ends came to 6 bases. This CDR3 comprises 15 residues. The germline CDR1 and CDR2 sequences are PRHDT and FYEKMQ (reference sequence). The CDR3 spells CASSLETANTGELFF. The CDR3 region has the DNA TGTGCCAGCAGCTTAGAGACAGCGAACACCGGGGAGCTGTTTTTT. The full variable domain, rest sourced from reference TRBV13 and TRBJ2-2, is AAGVIQSPRHLIKEKRETATLKCYPIPRHDTVYWYQQGPGQDPQFLISFYEKMQSDKGSIPDRFSAQQFSDYHSELNMSSLELGDSALYFCASSLETANTGELFFGEGSRLTVL.

This rearrangement joins TRBV7-2 to TRBJ2-1; the match to TRBD2 covers 9 bases. After removal of 4 bases from V and 2 bases from J, the junction contained 15 bases not matched to a gene. Looked up from germline, CDR1 is SGHTA and CDR2 is FQGNSA. CDR3 length: 19 amino acids. CDR3 region: CASSYNNPTGLATYNEQFF. In nucleotides, the CDR3 is TGTGCCAGCAGCTACAACAATCCAACGGGACTAGCAACCTACAATGAGCAGTTCTTC.

The J gene is TRBJ2-5, the V gene TRBV28, with D possibly TRBD2 on 6 matching bases. The V end lost 6 bases, the J end lost 2 bases, and 13 bases lay between the germline ends. This CDR3 region has 14 residues. The germline V gene encodes CDR1 MDHEN and CDR2 SYDVKM. The CDR3 bases are TGTGCCAGCAGATCAACTAGCCTGCAAGAGACCCAGTACTTC. It encodes CASRSTSLQETQYF.

In this sample, this clone turned up once. The chain links TRBV15 to TRBJ2-5; the match to TRBD1 covers 8 bases. Per the germline V gene, CDR1 is LNHNV and CDR2 is YYDKDF (reference sequence). V gave up 1 base and J gave up 10 bases; unmatched junction bases: 5. The CDR3 is 13 residues long. The DNA of the CDR3 is TGTGCCACCAGCAGAGGACAGGGGAGTTACCAGTACTTC. Its protein is CATSRGQGSYQYF.

The genes are TRBV25-1 and TRBJ1-2, with a possible D match to TRBD1 (5 bases). Between the trimmed V and J ends, which lost 3 bases and 4 bases, there was a span of 12 bases. CDR1 and CDR2 (germline): MGHDK, SYGVNS. The CDR3 contains 14 residues. CDR3 amino acids: CASSEGVDSYGYTF. In DNA, the CDR3 is TGTGCCAGCAGTGAGGGGGTTGACTCCTATGGCTACACCTTC.

The J gene is TRBJ2-7, the V gene TRBV4-1; 8 bases align to TRBD1. The CDR3 consists of 14 residues. The V and J ends lost 5 bases and 5 bases, in that order; junction bases with no gene match: 8. The germline gives CDR1 MGHRA, CDR2 YSYEKL. DNA for the CDR3: TGCGCCAGCAGCGCGACAGGGGCCGGAAACGAGCAGTACTTC. It is translated as CASSATGAGNEQYF.

V is TRBV5-6 and J is TRBJ1-5; the D gene is possibly TRBD1 (5 bases). CDR3 length: 13 residues. Per the germline V gene, CDR1 is SGHDT and CDR2 is YYEEEE. Between the trimmed V and J ends, which lost 4 bases and 4 bases, there was a span of 9 bases. Here the CDR3 DNA reads TGTGCCAGCAGCCCGGGGCCTAATCAGCCCCAGCATTTT. The encoded protein is CASSPGPNQPQHF.

The gene calls are TRBV30 and TRBJ1-1; possible D gene TRBD1, 5 bases. This CDR3 has 15 residues. The V gene's germline CDR1 is GTSNPN and CDR2 SVGIG (reference sequence). V lost 0 bases and J lost 1, with 12 bases in between. In DNA form, the CDR3 reads TGTGCCTGGAGTGTATTTCAGGGAGGGAACACTGAAGCTTTCTTT. This gives the protein CAWSVFQGGNTEAFF.

This clone was picked up a small number of times. The V gene is TRBV5-1, the J gene TRBJ2-7; 8 positions match TRBD2. The ends lost 3 bases at V and 3 bases at J; junction bases unmatched: 14. The CDR3 is made up of 17 amino acids. The V gene's germline CDR1 is SGHRS and CDR2 YFSETQ. This CDR3 is CASSSPQGTRGNYEQYF. CDR3 DNA: TGCGCCAGCAGCTCCCCTCAGGGGACTAGGGGAAACTACGAGCAGTACTTC.

This clone was found a few times. The V gene is TRBV9, the J gene TRBJ1-2, with unresolved D. Trimming pared 0 bases from V and 4 bases from J, leaving 13 bases between. CDR1 and CDR2 (germline): SGDLS, YYNGEE. The length of the CDR3 is 15 residues. This CDR3 is CASSVGWPGVYGYTF. The CDR3 region has the DNA TGTGCCAGCAGCGTAGGATGGCCGGGCGTCTATGGCTACACCTTC. The full variable domain, rest sourced from reference TRBV9 and TRBJ1-2, is DSGVTQTPKHLITATGQRVTLRCSPRSGDLSVYWYQQSLDQGLQFLIQYYNGEERAKGNILERFSAQQFPDLHSELNLSSLELGDSALYFCASSVGWPGVYGYTFGSGTRLTVV.

The table lists this clone with a few counts. The genes are TRBV7-9 and TRBJ2-1; 8 nucleotides line up with TRBD2. In germline, CDR1 is SEHNR, CDR2 FQNEAQ (reference sequence). The CDR3 is 14 amino acids. J was trimmed by 7 bases and V by 8 bases; bases with no gene match: 10. CDR3 in DNA: TGTGCCAGCTACCGGAGCGGGAGTGGGAATGAGCAGTTCTTC. Residues: CASYRSGSGNEQFF.

As to this clone: The junction departs from germline at one end; a sequencing error may be responsible. This chain joins TRBV7-9 and TRBJ2-1; unclear D gene. Germline CDR1 is SEHNR and CDR2 is FQNEAQ (reference sequence). The CDR3 is made up of 9 amino acids. CDR3 sequence (DNA): TGTGCCAGCGGAGTGGGTTCGGTCTTC. It codes for CASGVGSVF.

The chain recombines TRBV11-2 with TRBJ2-7, with D perhaps assigned TRBD1 or TRBD2 (5 bases each). The CDR3 length is 15 residues. V shed 3 bases and J shed 0 bases, with 12 bases lying between them. Germline CDR1 reads SGHAT; CDR2 reads FQNNGV. CDR3 sequence (DNA): TGTGCCAGCAGCTTGGAGCCCGGGACCTCCTACGAGCAGTACTTC. Its protein product is CASSLEPGTSYEQYF. Full variable domain (remainder filled in from reference TRBV11-2 and TRBJ2-7): EAGVAQSPRYKIIEKRQSVAFWCNPISGHATLYWYQQILGQGPKLLIQFQNNGVVDDSQLPKDRFSAERLKGVDSTLKIQPAKLEDSAVYLCASSLEPGTSYEQYFGPGTRLTVT.

The V call is TRBV6-6, the J call TRBJ2-7; TRBD2 aligns across 12 bases. V shed 7 bases and J 4 bases; nucleotides not matched to a gene: 5. The CDR3 extends over 14 amino acids. Germline loops: CDR1 MNHNY, CDR2 SVGAGI (reference sequence). DNA for the CDR3: TGTGCCAGCACGACTAGCGGGAGAGGGTACGAGCAGTACTTC. As protein: CASTTSGRGYEQYF.

The chain recombines TRBV7-9 with TRBJ2-5; 14 bases are shared with TRBD2. In germline, CDR1 is SEHNR, CDR2 FQNEAQ (reference sequence). The CDR3 sequence is 17 residues long. The trim removed 6 bases at V and 5 bases at J, leaving 11 bases unmatched. CDR3: CASSLTSGLAGDETQYF. In nucleotides, the CDR3 is TGTGCCAGCAGTCTAACTTCGGGACTAGCGGGAGACGAGACCCAGTACTTC.

This chain connects TRBV27 to TRBJ2-7; 10 positions agree with TRBD2. J gave up 6 bases and V 6 bases, and 5 bases lay outside the gene matches. The CDR3 has 13 amino acids. CDR1 MNHEY and CDR2 SMNVEV come from the germline V gene (reference sequence). The CDR3 loop reads CASREGLATEQYF. The CDR3 DNA reads as TGTGCCAGCAGAGAGGGACTAGCGACCGAGCAGTACTTC.

In this sample, this clone turned up once. This chain uses TRBV27 with TRBJ2-2; D possibly matches TRBD1 or TRBD2 (5 bases each). The CDR3 extends over 14 amino acids. CDR1 and CDR2 (germline): MNHEY, SMNVEV (reference sequence). Between the trimmed V and J ends, which lost 6 bases and 4 bases, there was a span of 12 bases. In DNA form, the CDR3 reads TGTGCCAGCAGCTACGGGGCATCCACCGGGGAGCTGTTTTTT. Translated: CASSYGASTGELFF.

V and J are TRBV7-9 and TRBJ2-6; tentative D call: TRBD2 (6 bases). The CDR3 extends over 14 amino acids. Deletions cut 11 bases from V and 0 bases from J, with 11 bases between. Per the germline V gene, CDR1 is SEHNR and CDR2 is FQNEAQ (reference sequence). CDR3 nucleotides: TGTGCCCCAACCGGGGGCTCTGGGGCCAACGTCCTGACTTTC. It is translated as CAPTGGSGANVLTF. Variable domain in full (rest from reference TRBV7-9 and TRBJ2-6): DTGVSQNPRHKITKRGQNVTFRCDPISEHNRLYWYRQTLGQGPEFLTYFQNEAQLEKSRLLSDRFSAERPKGSFSTLEIQRTEQGDSAMYLCAPTGGSGANVLTFGAGSRLTVL.

This clone was detected a few times. The chain uses TRBV7-2 and TRBJ2-7; D perhaps matches TRBD2 (6 bases). This CDR3 region has 17 residues. V was cut by 5 bases and J by 5 bases, with 25 bases left in between. Germline CDR1 SGHTA, CDR2 FQGNSA. The CDR3: CASSDFLILAAVDEQYF. The CDR3 DNA is TGTGCCAGCAGCGATTTCCTGATCTTAGCGGCGGTGGACGAGCAGTACTTC.